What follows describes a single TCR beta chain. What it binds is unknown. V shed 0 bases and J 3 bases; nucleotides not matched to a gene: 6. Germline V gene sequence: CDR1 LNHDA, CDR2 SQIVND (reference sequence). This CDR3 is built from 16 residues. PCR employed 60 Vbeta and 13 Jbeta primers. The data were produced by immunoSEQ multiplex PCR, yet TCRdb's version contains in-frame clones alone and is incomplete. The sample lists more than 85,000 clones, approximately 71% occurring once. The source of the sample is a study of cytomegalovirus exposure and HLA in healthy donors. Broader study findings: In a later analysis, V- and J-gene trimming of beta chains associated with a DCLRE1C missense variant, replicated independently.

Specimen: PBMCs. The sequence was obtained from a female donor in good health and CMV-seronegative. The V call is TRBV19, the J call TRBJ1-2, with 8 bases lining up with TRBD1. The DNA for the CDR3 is TGTGCCAGTAGTATAGATGGCAGGGGGCGCGACTATGGCTACACCTTC. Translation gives CASSIDGRGRDYGYTF. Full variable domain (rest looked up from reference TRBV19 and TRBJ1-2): DGGITQSPKYLFRKEGQNVTLSCEQNLNHDAMYWYRQDPGQGLRLIYYSQIVNDFQKGDIAEGYSVSREKKESFPLTVTSAQKNPTAFYLCASSIDGRGRDYGYTFGSGTRLTVV.